Listed below are T cell receptor beta chains from one sample, sequenced in a study of CD8 T cells in Susac syndrome. Via MiXCR, TCRdb re-called the immunoSEQ multiplex PCR reads, giving one row per CDR3 protein. The repertoire includes about 300,000 distinct CDR3 sequences, around nine tenths of them detected once, and 0.18% sits in the top ten. Sequenced material: CD8+ T cells from PBMCs. These receptors were taken from a human donor with multiple sclerosis. Each CDR3 is given with its conserved first and last residue. A row's size may be missing; if present it is once, few, many or a size class.

v_gene: TRBV5-4; abundance: -; CDR3aa: CASSTPMWRETQYF
v_gene: TRBV30; abundance: -; CDR3aa: CAWSGGGRNTIYF
v_gene: TRBV7-9; abundance: once; CDR3aa: CASSRDRGTRNEQFF
v_gene: TRBV5-6; abundance: -; CDR3aa: CASTLGLMNTEAFF
v_gene: TRBV6-1; abundance: once; CDR3aa: CASSARTSGSRIVEQYF
v_gene: TRBV7-8; abundance: -; CDR3aa: CASSFLGSDEQFF
v_gene: TRBV7-8; abundance: -; CDR3aa: CASSPEGSSHNEQFF
v_gene: TRBV25-1; abundance: -; CDR3aa: CATRDRSSYEQYF
v_gene: TRBV4-3; abundance: few; CDR3aa: CASSQDLGPAEQYF
v_gene: TRBV25-1; abundance: -; CDR3aa: CASSSRQGRTEKLFF
v_gene: TRBV6-5; abundance: -; CDR3aa: CASSSPGTGDSPLHF
v_gene: TRBV27; abundance: -; CDR3aa: CASIPYSGSSYNEQFF
v_gene: TRBV6-1; abundance: -; CDR3aa: CASSEAPFPIPVIHRQGNENIQYF
v_gene: TRBV28; abundance: -; CDR3aa: CASSIGQGMGRREQYF
v_gene: TRBV6-2/TRBV6-3; abundance: -; CDR3aa: CASSYLAGGGEQFF
v_gene: TRBV7-2; abundance: -; CDR3aa: CASSLGASSYTDTQYF
v_gene: TRBV9; abundance: -; CDR3aa: CASRFSGDLTDTQYF
v_gene: TRBV4-1; abundance: -; CDR3aa: CASSQEGQGGGYEQYF
v_gene: TRBV27; abundance: -; CDR3aa: CASSLAGTYNEQFF
v_gene: TRBV27; abundance: -; CDR3aa: CASSLLASGEGNYGYTF
v_gene: TRBV30; abundance: -; CDR3aa: CAWTEKVPGLRGETQYF
v_gene: TRBV28; abundance: -; CDR3aa: CASSSRVGGGEQYF
v_gene: TRBV28; abundance: -; CDR3aa: CASSSNRGLYGYTF
v_gene: TRBV7-6; abundance: -; CDR3aa: CASSPFSGGGNTIYF
v_gene: TRBV28; abundance: -; CDR3aa: CASTLNSDRPILQETQYF
v_gene: TRBV5-1; abundance: -; CDR3aa: CASSFEVGFTEAFF
v_gene: TRBV2; abundance: -; CDR3aa: CASSAPQDVPYNEQFF
v_gene: TRBV13; abundance: -; CDR3aa: CASSKGVGGNQPQHF
v_gene: TRBV14; abundance: -; CDR3aa: CASSQEHGFQETQYF